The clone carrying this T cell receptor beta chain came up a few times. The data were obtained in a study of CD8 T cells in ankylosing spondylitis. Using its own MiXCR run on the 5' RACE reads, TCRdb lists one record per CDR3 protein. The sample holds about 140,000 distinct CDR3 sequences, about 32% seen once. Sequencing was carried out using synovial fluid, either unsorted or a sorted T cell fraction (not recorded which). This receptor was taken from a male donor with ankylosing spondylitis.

The CDR3 is CASSQDSYSYEQYF. CDR3 DNA sequence: TGTGCCAGCAGCCAGGACAGCTACTCCTACGAGCAGTACTTC. This sequence joins TRBV3-1 and TRBJ2-7, with D tentatively TRBD1 (6 bases). Trimming removed 3 bases from V and 0 bases from J, with 9 bases in between. CDR3 size: 14 residues. Germline V gene data show CDR1 as LGHDT and CDR2 as YNNKEL (reference sequence).